This T cell receptor beta chain is drawn from a study of T cell changes during pregnancy in multiple sclerosis. The data were produced by immunoSEQ multiplex PCR, yet TCRdb's version contains in-frame clones alone and is incomplete. This repertoire shows about 36,000 clones, over 85% found once; its top ten account for 0.7% to 0.95%. This CDR3 contains 16 residues. Trimming took off 4 bases at V and 3 bases at J, with 17 bases between the two ends. Germline CDR1 is SGHNT and CDR2 is YYREEE (reference sequence). This rearrangement joins TRBV5-4 to TRBJ1-3; D is uncertain. The clonotype was recovered from a female donor in good health, enrolled as a control in a pregnancy study. Sequencing used CD4+ T cells from peripheral blood mononuclear cells, obtained after pregnancy. The CDR3 loop is CASSRDPADVGNTIYF. CDR3 bases: TGTGCCAGCAGCCGAGATCCAGCGGACGTTGGAAACACCATATATTTT.